What follows describes a single T cell receptor (beta chain). No antigen is known for it. The CDR3 is 15 amino acids. Looked up from germline, CDR1 is LGHDT and CDR2 is YNNKEL (reference sequence). With 3 bases clipped from V and 3 bases from J, the junction kept 5 bases outside the gene matches. The data originate from a study of T cell responses to AZD1222 COVID-19 vaccine. Study findings and constraints: Two doses of AZD1222 preceded a rise in Spike-specific TCR breadth and depth. Among spike-specific TCRs, nearly half reportedly target unmutated variant regions. Every sample of the repertoires postdated the peak T cell response.

Clones were sequenced by immunoSEQ multiplex PCR, and TCRdb holds only the in-frame ones, with some missing. Of 120,000 or so clones detected, around 92% appear once; the ten largest clones hold approximately 1%. The sample consisted of peripheral blood, taken on day 0 of AZD1222 vaccination. The rearrangement joins TRBV3-1 (or the pseudogene TRBV3-2) to TRBJ2-7; 10 bases match TRBD1. The sequence was collected from an adult in good health. The CDR3 DNA follows: TGTGCCAGCAGCCAGGCCGGGACAGGGGTCTACGAGCAGTACTTC. It encodes CASSQAGTGVYEQYF.